The 17 T cell receptor beta chains reported below all come from one sample, sequenced in a study of vaccination and CD4 T cells after COVID-19. Cultured CD4+ T cell DNA was sequenced using the Oncomine TCR Beta short-read assay. Each CDR3 protein is one row after TCRdb ran MiXCR on the PCR reads. The sample yields roughly 20,000 distinct CDR3 sequences, approximately 30% seen once. Noted treatment: approximately nine-day PBMC culture with coronavirus spike peptide pools or control peptides (ViraFEST assay). For these receptors, no antigen is known. The specimen sequenced was cultured CD4+ T cells from blood. Source of these receptors: a human donor with COVID-19.

This clonotype was seen a few times. The chain carries TRBV15 and TRBJ2-7; tentatively, D is TRBD1 or TRBD2 (5 bases each). Germline V lookup: CDR1 LNHNV, CDR2 YYDKDF (reference sequence). The CDR3 consists of 16 residues. V was shortened by 0 bases and J by 1 base, with 13 bases between the two germline ends. The CDR3 nucleotides are TGTGCCACCAGCAGAGATGGGCAGTGGGGGTCCTACGAGCAGTACTTC. Protein product: CATSRDGQWGSYEQYF.

This clonotype was seen a handful of times. The rearrangement joins TRBV21-1 to TRBJ1-5; the table's TRBD1 call for D was not verified on the DNA. TRBV21-1 is classified as a pseudogene. CDR3 length: 16 amino acids. DNA for the CDR3: TGTGCCAGCAGCAAAGCTTGTGACAGGCGAAATCAGCCCCAGCATTTT. It yields the protein CASSKACDRRNQPQHF.

The genes are TRBV29-1 and TRBJ2-3, with D perhaps matching TRBD1 or TRBD2 (5 bases each). Trimming stripped 8 bases from V and 4 bases from J, with 16 bases between. Germline V gene sequence: CDR1 SQVTM, CDR2 ANQGSEA. CDR3 length equals 13 residues. The CDR3 region is CSPSRAGPDTQYF. The CDR3 DNA is TGCAGCCCCTCGAGGGCAGGGCCAGATACGCAGTATTTT.

This clonotype was counted between two and nine times. The chain has TRBV6-1 and TRBJ1-1, with TRBD1 matching 7 bases. The germline gives CDR1 MNHNS, CDR2 SASEGT. V lost 4 bases, J lost 5 bases, and 10 bases stayed unmatched. CDR3 size: 15 residues. Written as DNA, the CDR3 is TGTGCCAGCAGTGGGACAGGACGGCGGCGAACTGAAGCTTTCTTT. This gives the protein CASSGTGRRRTEAFF.

The sample holds one count of this clonotype. The rearrangement links TRBV27 to TRBJ2-1, with TRBD2 matching over 15 bases. Per the germline V gene, CDR1 is MNHEY and CDR2 is SMNVEV (reference sequence). The J segment lost 0 bases and the V segment lost 2 bases, leaving 8 bases of the junction unmatched. The CDR3 is made up of 20 amino acids. The CDR3 DNA reads TGTGCCAGCAGTTTACTGGGGACTAGCGGGGGGCCCAGCTCCTACAATGAGCAGTTCTTC. Translated, it gives CASSLLGTSGGPSSYNEQFF.

There are a few counts of this clonotype. The chain is built from TRBV19 and TRBJ1-1; possibly TRBD1 for D (5 bases). The CDR3 loop spans 13 amino acids. The germline V gene has CDR1 LNHDA and CDR2 SQIVND (reference sequence). V lost 5 bases to trimming and J lost 6 bases, with 13 bases between them. For the CDR3, the DNA is TGTGCCAGTAGTGCCACCCCAGGGTCTGAAGCTTTCTTT. Encoded protein: CASSATPGSEAFF.

This rearrangement joins TRBV7-2 to TRBJ2-3; 9 nucleotides align to TRBD2. This CDR3 spans 17 amino acids. Germline V gene data show CDR1 as SGHTA and CDR2 as FQGNSA. The trim removed 5 bases at V and 2 bases at J, leaving 11 bases unmatched. Here the CDR3 DNA reads TGTGCCAGCAGCCTTAGCGGGGGCCGGTTTAACACAGATACGCAGTATTTT. Its protein is CASSLSGGRFNTDTQYF.

The chain combines TRBV20-1 with TRBJ1-5, with D hard to call. Germline loops: CDR1 DFQATT, CDR2 SNEGSKA (reference sequence). This CDR3 spans 13 amino acids. V gave up 3 bases and J gave up 3 bases, with 9 bases separating them. This CDR3 is CSASFPPNQPQHF. CDR3 bases: TGCAGTGCTAGTTTTCCTCCCAATCAGCCCCAGCATTTT.

This sequence joins TRBV18 and TRBJ1-5, with unresolved D. V shed 3 bases and J shed 4 bases, with 10 bases lying between them. There are 14 residues in the CDR3. CDR1 is KGHSH, CDR2 LQKENI, per germline. The CDR3 loop is CASSPDLPNQPQHF. The DNA of the CDR3 is TGTGCCAGCTCACCCGACTTACCGAATCAGCCCCAGCATTTT.

The rearrangement links TRBV5-4 to TRBJ1-4; D call uncertain. Trimming stripped 5 bases from V and 6 bases from J, with 11 bases between. Germline V lookup: CDR1 SGHNT, CDR2 YYREEE (reference sequence). The CDR3 is 13 residues long. The CDR3 protein is CASRSGLHEKLFF. The CDR3 region has the DNA TGTGCCAGCAGATCCGGGCTTCATGAAAAACTGTTTTTT. The variable domain in full, with the rest retrieved from reference TRBV5-4 and TRBJ1-4, is ETGVTQSPTHLIKTRGQQVTLRCSSQSGHNTVSWYQQALGQGPQFIFQYYREEENGRGNFPPRFSGLQFPNYSSELNVNALELDDSALYLCASRSGLHEKLFFGSGTQLSVL.

This sequence joins TRBV7-2 and TRBJ2-7; D unclear. The CDR3 runs 15 residues. The V and J ends lost 5 bases and 4 bases respectively, with 18 bases between them. Germline V lookup: CDR1 SGHTA, CDR2 FQGNSA. The CDR3 loop is CASSPRKGMNYEQYF. DNA for the CDR3: TGTGCCAGCAGCCCAAGAAAAGGTATGAATTACGAGCAGTACTTC.

This clonotype was observed a handful of times. The V and J genes are TRBV27 and TRBJ1-5; the D is unclear. The CDR3 spans 15 residues. CDR1 is MNHEY and CDR2 is SMNVEV in the germline V gene (reference sequence). With 2 bases removed from V and 4 bases from J, the gap between germline ends came to 12 bases. The CDR3 here is CASSLGLNTNQPQHF. DNA of the CDR3: TGTGCCAGCAGTTTAGGTCTTAATACTAATCAGCCCCAGCATTTT.

V is TRBV24-1 and J is TRBJ1-2; D perhaps matches TRBD1 (6 bases). CDR1 KGHDR and CDR2 SFDVKD come from the germline V gene. Trimming shortened V by 3 bases and J by 8 bases, and 9 bases separated the two germline ends. CDR3 size: 12 residues. Here the CDR3 reads CATSDGGAGYTF. The DNA for the CDR3 is TGTGCCACCAGTGATGGGGGGGCAGGCTACACCTTC.

This clonotype has a handful of counts. The chain couples TRBV30 to TRBJ2-2; possible D gene TRBD1, 6 bases. This CDR3 has 16 residues. Deletions cut 2 bases from V and 1 base from J, with 14 bases between. Germline V gives CDR1 GTSNPN, CDR2 SVGIG (reference sequence). This CDR3 is CAWSRTGLGNTGELFF. In DNA, the CDR3 is TGTGCCTGGAGTCGCACAGGGTTGGGGAACACCGGGGAGCTGTTTTTT.

The gene calls are TRBV7-6 and TRBJ2-3; 7 nucleotides align to TRBD2. Germline V gene data show CDR1 as SGHVS and CDR2 as FNYEAQ. The CDR3 spans 18 residues. V lost 0 bases to trimming and J lost 1 base; unmatched junction nucleotides: 10. CDR3 nucleotide sequence: TGTGCCAGCAGCTTAGCGGGGGGGAGCCGAACTGGCACAGATACGCAGTATTTT. Its protein is CASSLAGGSRTGTDTQYF.

This clonotype was detected only a few times. This chain links TRBV10-1 with TRBJ1-4; 7 bases are shared with TRBD1. The CDR3 loop spans 15 amino acids. The V gene's germline CDR1 is WNHNN and CDR2 SYGVQD (reference sequence). The J segment lost 7 bases and the V segment lost 4 bases, leaving 9 bases of the junction unmatched. CDR3 sequence reads: CASSGGKGAGEKLFF. As DNA, the CDR3 is TGCGCCAGCAGTGGAGGGAAGGGGGCGGGTGAAAAACTGTTTTTT.

The rearrangement joins TRBV2 to TRBJ2-7; the match to TRBD2 covers 15 bases. This CDR3 has 14 amino acids. Germline CDR1 and CDR2: SNHLY and FYNNEI. The V and J ends lost 11 bases and 9 bases, in that order; junction bases with no gene match: 11. The CDR3 sequence is CAVKPRTSGGAQYF. In DNA, the CDR3 is TGTGCCGTCAAACCGCGGACTAGCGGGGGGGCGCAGTACTTC.